The 20 T cell receptor beta chains in this list originate from one sample, sequenced in a study of CD8 T cells in ankylosing spondylitis. TCRdb itself ran the 5' RACE reads through MiXCR, one entry per CDR3 protein. The table includes 35,000 to 50,000 distinct CDR3 sequences, under 5% detected once. The specimen was blood, either unsorted or a sorted T cell fraction (not recorded which). The receptor set was obtained from a female donor with ankylosing spondylitis or in good health (not recorded which).

This clonotype has a count of ten or more. J is TRBJ1-1 and V is TRBV9; D is unclear. This CDR3 region has 15 residues. CDR1 and CDR2 (germline): SGDLS, YYNGEE. V lost 0 bases and J lost 5, with 14 bases in between. The CDR3 reads CASSVAPHFDTEAFF. The CDR3 DNA follows: TGTGCCAGCAGCGTAGCACCCCACTTCGATACTGAAGCTTTCTTT.

There are many counts of this clonotype. The V call is TRBV9, the J call TRBJ2-3; 7 bases agree with TRBD2. Germline V lookup: CDR1 SGDLS, CDR2 YYNGEE. The CDR3 covers 17 residues. Trimming at V came to 0 bases and at J to 1 base, leaving 8 bases not matched to a gene. The CDR3: CASSVAPVAGGTDTQYF. The CDR3 DNA reads as TGTGCCAGCAGCGTAGCTCCCGTCGCGGGGGGCACAGATACGCAGTATTTT.

This clonotype came up many times. The chain couples TRBV9 to TRBJ2-2; 8 positions agree with TRBD1. The CDR3 runs 17 residues. Germline lookup yields CDR1 SGDLS and CDR2 YYNGEE. V lost 0 bases, J lost 4 bases, and 8 bases stayed unmatched. CDR3 DNA: TGTGCCAGCAGCGTAGTGGCAGACAGGGGTGGCACCGGGGAGCTGTTTTTT. Protein product: CASSVVADRGGTGELFF.

This clonotype showed up many times. The chain couples TRBV9 to TRBJ2-2; D is unclear. V shed 4 bases and J shed 2 bases, with 3 bases lying between them. The length of the CDR3 is 12 residues. Germline CDR1 reads SGDLS; CDR2 reads YYNGEE. CDR3 amino acids: CASSQNTGELFF. Written as DNA, the CDR3 is TGTGCCAGCAGCCAAAACACCGGGGAGCTGTTTTTT.

This clonotype showed up many times. The V gene is TRBV9, the J gene TRBJ1-4; D ambiguous. Germline CDR1 SGDLS, CDR2 YYNGEE. V lost 0 bases and J 7 bases, leaving 10 bases between the germline ends. There are 14 residues in the CDR3. The DNA for the CDR3 is TGTGCCAGCAGCGTAGTAGGTAGCAGTGAAAAACTGTTTTTT. Amino acids: CASSVVGSSEKLFF.

Remarks on this clonotype: Given a much more abundant clone one base away, this may be a read error. This rearrangement joins TRBV9 to TRBJ2-1, with a possible D match to TRBD2 (6 bases). There are 13 residues in the CDR3. V was cut by 0 bases and J by 9 bases, with 10 bases left in between. CDR1 and CDR2 from the germline V gene are SGDLS and YYNGEE. The CDR3 DNA reads TGTGCCAGCAGCGTAGTAGGAGGGGCTGAGCAGTTCTTC. As protein: CASSVVGGAEQFF.

This clonotype was observed many times. This chain joins TRBV9 and TRBJ1-1, with D possibly TRBD1 on 6 matching bases. The V end lost 0 bases, the J end lost 0 bases, and 9 bases lay between the germline ends. Germline-derived CDR1 and CDR2 are SGDLS and YYNGEE. The CDR3 is 15 residues long. The CDR3 spells CASSVEKGVNTEAFF. Here the CDR3 DNA reads TGTGCCAGCAGCGTAGAAAAGGGGGTGAACACTGAAGCTTTCTTT.

Judged by abundance, this clonotype is medium-sized. The J gene is TRBJ1-1, the V gene TRBV9, with no clear D. The germline CDR1 and CDR2 sequences are SGDLS and YYNGEE. V was cut by 0 bases and J by 0 bases, with 9 bases left in between. This CDR3 contains 15 residues. The CDR3 DNA reads TGTGCCAGCAGCGTAGTCGTGGCTATGAACACTGAAGCTTTCTTT. Translating gives CASSVVVAMNTEAFF.

The sample holds many counts of this clonotype. V and J are TRBV9 and TRBJ1-2; D unresolved. CDR3 length equals 13 residues. Trimming removed 0 bases at V and 4 bases at J, with 7 bases between. The germline V gene encodes CDR1 SGDLS and CDR2 YYNGEE. The CDR3 DNA sequence: TGTGCCAGCAGCGTAGGTACAGTCTATGGCTACACCTTC. This encodes CASSVGTVYGYTF.

This clonotype turned up a few times. The chain couples TRBV9 to TRBJ2-2, with 9 bases aligning to TRBD1. This CDR3 has 19 amino acids. The V and J ends lost 3 bases and 4 bases, in that order; junction bases with no gene match: 16. Germline values: CDR1 SGDLS, CDR2 YYNGEE. The CDR3 is CASSDTHIVGTGPTGELFF. The DNA of the CDR3 is TGTGCCAGCAGCGATACCCACATTGTGGGGACAGGGCCCACCGGGGAGCTGTTTTTT.

The sample holds many counts of this clonotype. This chain links TRBV9 with TRBJ1-6; no definite D call. CDR1 and CDR2 from the germline V gene are SGDLS and YYNGEE. V shed 4 bases and J shed 6 bases, with 5 bases lying between them. The CDR3 sequence is 12 residues long. CDR3 nucleotide sequence: TGTGCCAGCAGCCGAGGTAATTCACCCCTCCACTTT. Encoded protein: CASSRGNSPLHF.

This clonotype occurred many times. The rearrangement links TRBV9 to TRBJ2-5; 10 nucleotides match TRBD2. Germline CDR1 reads SGDLS; CDR2 reads YYNGEE. Trimming at V came to 0 bases and at J to 5 bases, leaving 7 bases not matched to a gene. This CDR3 contains 16 residues. The CDR3 loop is CASSVDGAGGLETQYF. DNA for the CDR3: TGTGCCAGCAGCGTAGATGGAGCGGGGGGGTTGGAGACCCAGTACTTC. Based on the CDR3 plus reference TRBV9 and TRBJ2-5, the full variable domain is DSGVTQTPKHLITATGQRVTLRCSPRSGDLSVYWYQQSLDQGLQFLIQYYNGEERAKGNILERFSAQQFPDLHSELNLSSLELGDSALYFCASSVDGAGGLETQYFGPGTRLLVL.

In this sample, this clonotype turned up many times. V and J are TRBV9 and TRBJ1-3; TRBD1 might be the D (6 bases). V lost 1 base and J 2 bases, leaving 10 bases between the germline ends. The CDR3 contains 15 residues. Germline CDR1 and CDR2: SGDLS and YYNGEE. CDR3 in DNA: TGTGCCAGCAGCGTATTTGGGACAACTGGAAACACCATATATTTT. It encodes CASSVFGTTGNTIYF.

This clonotype was recorded at least ten times. V usage is TRBV9 and J usage is TRBJ2-7; 8 bases are shared with TRBD1. Germline V CDR1 and CDR2: SGDLS, YYNGEE. The CDR3 runs 15 residues. The V and J ends lost 4 bases and 5 bases, in that order; junction bases with no gene match: 11. CDR3 amino acids: CASSSNWQGAHEQYF. CDR3 bases: TGTGCCAGCAGCTCGAATTGGCAGGGGGCGCACGAGCAGTACTTC.

The rearrangement joins TRBV9 to TRBJ2-1; 12 positions match TRBD2. From germline, CDR1 is SGDLS and CDR2 YYNGEE. Trimming cost V 4 bases and J 9 bases; bases outside gene matches: 17. The length of the CDR3 is 18 residues. DNA for the CDR3: TGTGCCAGCAGCCCTACCGGTCCTAGCGGGGGGGTTAAAGCTGAGCAGTTCTTC. Translating gives CASSPTGPSGGVKAEQFF.

By its share, this clonotype is medium-sized. The gene calls are TRBV9 and TRBJ1-1; perhaps TRBD1 as D (5 bases). This CDR3 is 15 amino acids long. CDR1 and CDR2 from the germline V gene are SGDLS and YYNGEE. V lost 3 bases and J 1 base, leaving 13 bases between the germline ends. CDR3 sequence: CASSATQTANTEAFF. The CDR3 DNA reads as TGTGCCAGCAGCGCGACCCAGACAGCGAACACTGAAGCTTTCTTT.

This clonotype was counted at least ten times. This chain uses TRBV9 with TRBJ2-2; TRBD1 matches 7 bases. Trimming took 5 bases from V and 3 from J; bases not matched to a gene: 16. The CDR3 contains 18 residues. The germline V gene has CDR1 SGDLS and CDR2 YYNGEE. The CDR3 sequence: CASRAKTGSFKDTGELFF. CDR3 DNA sequence: TGTGCCAGCAGGGCAAAGACAGGGAGTTTCAAGGACACCGGGGAGCTGTTTTTT.

Many counts were recorded for this clonotype. V gene TRBV9 combines with J gene TRBJ2-1, with TRBD1 identical over 8 bases. The CDR3 length is 15 residues. With V trimmed by 4 bases and J by 7 bases, 10 bases remained unmatched. Looked up from germline, CDR1 is SGDLS and CDR2 is YYNGEE. In nucleotides, the CDR3 is TGTGCCAGCAGCTACCAGGGGGCCCCCAATAATGAGCAGTTCTTC. Amino acid sequence: CASSYQGAPNNEQFF. Full variable domain (rest looked up from reference TRBV9 and TRBJ2-1): DSGVTQTPKHLITATGQRVTLRCSPRSGDLSVYWYQQSLDQGLQFLIQYYNGEERAKGNILERFSAQQFPDLHSELNLSSLELGDSALYFCASSYQGAPNNEQFFGPGTRLTVL.

At least ten counts were recorded for this clonotype. V usage is TRBV9 and J usage is TRBJ2-1; 10 positions agree with TRBD2. CDR3 length: 17 residues. The V and J ends lost 4 bases and 1 base, in that order; junction bases with no gene match: 8. Germline V gene sequence: CDR1 SGDLS, CDR2 YYNGEE. The CDR3 sequence: CASSPRSGGGSYNEQFF. The CDR3 DNA reads TGTGCCAGCAGCCCAAGGAGCGGGGGGGGTTCCTACAATGAGCAGTTCTTC. The full variable domain, rest sourced from reference TRBV9 and TRBJ2-1, is DSGVTQTPKHLITATGQRVTLRCSPRSGDLSVYWYQQSLDQGLQFLIQYYNGEERAKGNILERFSAQQFPDLHSELNLSSLELGDSALYFCASSPRSGGGSYNEQFFGPGTRLTVL.

This clonotype came up many times. This chain joins TRBV9 and TRBJ1-2; maybe TRBD1 (5 bases). Germline V lookup: CDR1 SGDLS, CDR2 YYNGEE. Trimming removed 6 bases at V and 6 bases at J, with 21 bases between. The CDR3 loop spans 15 amino acids. CDR3: CASTPGTGLSDGYTF. CDR3 sequence (DNA): TGTGCCAGCACCCCCGGGACGGGACTAAGCGATGGCTACACCTTC.